These 5 T cell receptor beta chains were sequenced from one sample in a study of Graves' ophthalmopathy and Graves' hyperthyroidism. Amplification of TCR beta CDR3 regions used RNA transcripts. RT-PCR was first run with HTBI primers, then multiplex PCR in a second round. One entry per CDR3 protein, called by TCRdb with MiXCR from the multiplex PCR reads. The sample lists around 1,200,000 distinct CDR3 sequences; approximately 35% were seen once. The material sequenced was peripheral blood or thyroid tissue (not recorded which). These receptor sequences come from an adult man with Graves' hyperthyroidism.

This clonotype showed up many times. The rearrangement joins TRBV20-1 to TRBJ1-1; 7 bases agree with TRBD1. The junction had 11 bases not matched to a gene; V was cut back by 6 bases and J by 1 base. The CDR3 is made up of 15 amino acids. Germline V lookup: CDR1 DFQATT, CDR2 SNEGSKA (reference sequence). The CDR3 loop is CSATHRGYRNTEAFF. The CDR3, as DNA: TGCAGTGCCACACACAGGGGTTATCGGAACACTGAAGCTTTCTTT.

This clonotype was seen repeatedly, ten times or more. The rearrangement joins TRBV15 to TRBJ2-2; 8 bases map to TRBD1. Germline trimming cut 4 bases from V and 1 base from J; bases unmatched to any gene: 2. The CDR3 totals 15 residues. Germline values: CDR1 LNHNV, CDR2 YYDKDF (reference sequence). CDR3 loop: CATSTGQENTGELFF. DNA of the CDR3: TGTGCCACCAGCACGGGACAGGAGAACACCGGGGAGCTGTTTTTT.

The chain uses TRBV25-1 and TRBJ2-7, with a tentative D call TRBD1 (7 bases). The germline V gene encodes CDR1 MGHDK and CDR2 SYGVNS. The length of the CDR3 is 15 residues. The germline V and J ends were trimmed by 8 bases and 6 bases, with 23 bases remaining between them. The CDR3 spells CASSPPGGLGGEQYF. The CDR3 region has the DNA TGTGCCAGCTCACCCCCAGGGGGGTTGGGCGGCGAGCAGTACTTC.

This clonotype turned up a few times. The genes are TRBV7-2 and TRBJ1-1; weak D call: TRBD1 (5 bases). The germline gives CDR1 SGHTA, CDR2 FQGNSA. V dropped 9 bases and J dropped 0 bases, with 23 bases sitting between them. The CDR3 runs to 17 residues. CDR3 in amino acids: CASGGVRGTNMNTEAFF. CDR3 DNA sequence: TGTGCCAGTGGTGGGGTCCGGGGCACAAACATGAACACTGAAGCTTTCTTT.

As to this clonotype: A much larger clone lies one base from this, so it may be a read error. This chain uses TRBV5-1 with TRBJ2-7; 14 positions match TRBD2. The germline gives CDR1 SGHRS, CDR2 YFSETQ. The CDR3 totals 16 residues. V shed 3 bases, J shed 5 bases, and the junction held 7 bases outside the gene matches. CDR3 DNA sequence: TGCGCCAGCAGCTACGGACTAGCGGGAGGTCTAGACGAGCAGTACTTC. This sequence encodes CASSYGLAGGLDEQYF.